Shown below are 8 T cell receptor beta chains from a single sample sequenced in a study of blood T cell repertoires in COVID-19. Sequencing was performed with immunoSEQ multiplex PCR; in TCRdb, only in-frame clones are kept and a portion is missing. Of fewer than 200,000 clones listed, approximately 87% were seen once; the top ten hold around 4.8%. Sequencing was carried out using PBMCs or T cells enriched from blood (not recorded which). All receptors come from a woman aged 50 to 65 who had recovered from COVID-19.

The gene calls are TRBV19 and TRBJ1-5; D possibly corresponds to TRBD1 (6 bases). V was trimmed by 6 bases and J by 4 bases, leaving 7 bases between them. The CDR3 contains 12 residues. From germline, CDR1 is LNHDA and CDR2 SQIVND (reference sequence). CDR3 DNA sequence: TGTGCCAGTAGAACAGGGAATCAGCCCCAGCATTTT. Translating gives CASRTGNQPQHF.

This chain links TRBV15 with TRBJ2-3, with a possible D match to TRBD1 (6 bases). Deletions cut 0 bases from V and 6 bases from J, with 10 bases between. The CDR3 loop spans 14 amino acids. The germline V gene encodes CDR1 LNHNV and CDR2 YYDKDF (reference sequence). The CDR3 DNA reads as TGTGCCACCAGCAGAGATGACAGGACCGATACGCAGTATTTT. As protein: CATSRDDRTDTQYF.

About this clone: Other DNA sequences from this sample encode an identical CDR3 as well. The chain has TRBV30 and TRBJ1-5, with a weak D call TRBD1 (5 bases). Germline V gives CDR1 GTSNPN, CDR2 SVGIG (reference sequence). The CDR3 has 13 amino acids. V was shortened by 3 bases and J by 2 bases, with 8 bases between the two germline ends. The CDR3 is CAWSGGGNQPQHF. The CDR3 region has the DNA TGTGCCTGGAGCGGAGGGGGCAATCAGCCCCAGCATTTT.

The V and J genes are TRBV10-3 and TRBJ2-2, with D unresolved. CDR1 is ENHRY and CDR2 is SYGVKD in the germline V gene. V dropped 2 bases and J dropped 2 bases, with 6 bases sitting between them. This CDR3 region has 14 residues. CDR3 loop: CAISEVTNTGELFF. CDR3 in DNA: TGTGCCATCAGTGAGGTAACAAACACCGGGGAGCTGTTTTTT.

The CDR3 DNA sequence: TGTGCCAGCAGCCCGTCCTTAGCAGGGTCGGCCACCGGGGAGCTGTTTTTT. It is translated as CASSPSLAGSATGELFF. The chain recombines TRBV11-3 with TRBJ2-2; perhaps TRBD1 as D (5 bases). The V end lost 5 bases, the J end lost 4 bases, and 20 bases lay between the germline ends. Germline assignment: CDR1 SGHNT and CDR2 YENEEA. The CDR3 extends over 17 amino acids.

The sample holds one count of this clone. The rearrangement uses TRBV7-2 and TRBJ1-6; TRBD1 agrees at 7 bases. The CDR3 totals 17 residues. Trimming took 6 bases from V and 2 from J; bases not matched to a gene: 10. The germline gives CDR1 SGHTA, CDR2 FQGNSA. The CDR3 nucleotides are TGTGCCAGCAGGACAAATACAGGGACAGCCTATAATTCACCCCTCCACTTT. This translates into CASRTNTGTAYNSPLHF.

The V and J genes are TRBV19 and TRBJ1-6; TRBD1 is a possible D gene (5 bases). Germline V gives CDR1 LNHDA, CDR2 SQIVND (reference sequence). This CDR3 region has 14 residues. V shed 1 base and J shed 7 bases, with 8 bases lying between them. The CDR3 protein is CASSIGQLNSPLHF. The CDR3 DNA follows: TGTGCCAGTAGTATAGGACAGTTAAATTCACCCCTCCACTTT.

This sequence joins TRBV9 and TRBJ1-2; weak D call: TRBD1 (6 bases). The CDR3 extends over 16 amino acids. Trimming took 2 bases from V and 0 from J, leaving 14 bases between them. The germline CDR1 and CDR2 sequences are SGDLS and YYNGEE. The CDR3 nucleotides are TGTGCCAGCAGCGTTTCGCGAGGGGGAACTAACTATGGCTACACCTTC. This gives the protein CASSVSRGGTNYGYTF.